The sequence of this T cell receptor beta chain was determined in a study of blood T cell repertoires in COVID-19. Background on the study: Sites in the United States, Italy and Spain provided acute and convalescent COVID-19 samples. T cells, B-cell-depleted T cells, or PBMCs supplied cDNA or gDNA.

Sequenced by immunoSEQ multiplex PCR; TCRdb stores in-frame clones only, minus some. Here the sample spans some 230,000 clones, more than 75% being singletons. The origin of this receptor is a woman older than 75 with COVID-19, enrolled during active disease. Sequenced material: peripheral blood.

The CDR3 loop reads CASSSSLGTEAFF. CDR3 DNA: TGTGCCAGCAGCTCGAGTCTCGGGACTGAAGCTTTCTTT. The chain couples TRBV7-9 to TRBJ1-1; D uncertain. The CDR3 length is 13 residues. V was trimmed by 4 bases and J by 5 bases, leaving 11 bases between them. Per germline, CDR1 SEHNR and CDR2 FQNEAQ (reference sequence).